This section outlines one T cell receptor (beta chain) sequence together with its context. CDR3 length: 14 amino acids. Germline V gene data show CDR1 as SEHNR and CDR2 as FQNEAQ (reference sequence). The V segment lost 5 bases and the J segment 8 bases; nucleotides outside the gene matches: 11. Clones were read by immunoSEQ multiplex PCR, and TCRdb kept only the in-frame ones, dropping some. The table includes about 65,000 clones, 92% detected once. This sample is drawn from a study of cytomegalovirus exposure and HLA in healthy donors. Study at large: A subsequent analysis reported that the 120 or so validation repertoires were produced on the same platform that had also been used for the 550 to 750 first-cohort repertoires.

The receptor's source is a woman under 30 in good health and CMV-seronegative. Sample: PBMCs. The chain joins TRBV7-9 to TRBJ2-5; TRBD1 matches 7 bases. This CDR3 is CASSHPGTALTQYF. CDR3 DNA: TGTGCCAGCAGCCATCCCGGGACAGCCCTAACCCAGTACTTC.